The next 30 T cell receptor beta chains were all read from a single sample in a study of cytomegalovirus exposure and HLA in healthy donors. Primers included in the PCR were 60 Vbeta and 13 Jbeta primers. Repertoires were generated with immunoSEQ multiplex PCR, while TCRdb's copy carries only in-frame clones and drops some. The sample holds 160,000 or so clones, around 80% seen once. Sequences were obtained from PBMCs. The receptors derive from a woman aged 40 to 50 in good health and CMV-seropositive.

This clone was seen a few times. This CDR3 is also generated by other DNA sequences in the sample. The genes are TRBV7-8 and TRBJ1-4; perhaps TRBD1 as D (5 bases). There are 16 residues in the CDR3. Trimming removed 5 bases at V and 3 bases at J, with 16 bases between. Germline values: CDR1 SGHVS, CDR2 FQNEAQ. This chain's CDR3 is CASSRREGRSNEKLFF. CDR3 bases: TGTGCCAGCAGCCGCCGCGAGGGGAGGTCTAATGAAAAACTGTTTTTT.

This clone was found once. V is TRBV2 and J is TRBJ2-5; D is unresolved. V was trimmed by 7 bases and J by 5 bases, leaving 14 bases between them. The germline CDR1 and CDR2 sequences are SNHLY and FYNNEI. The CDR3 contains 13 residues. The CDR3 DNA reads TGTGCCAGCACCCGAGAGTTAGTGGAGACCCAGTACTTC. Amino acids: CASTRELVETQYF. The full variable domain, with the rest looked up from reference TRBV2 and TRBJ2-5, is EPEVTQTPSHQVTQMGQEVILRCVPISNHLYFYWYRQILGQKVEFLVSFYNNEISEKSEIFDDQFSVERPDGSNFTLKIRSTKLEDSAMYFCASTRELVETQYFGPGTRLLVL.

This rearrangement joins TRBV5-5 to TRBJ2-7, with a weak D call TRBD2 (5 bases). The CDR3 length is 16 residues. V lost 2 bases and J 1 base, leaving 16 bases between the germline ends. The V gene's germline CDR1 is SGHKS and CDR2 YYEKEE (reference sequence). The CDR3 DNA reads TGTGCCAGCAGCTTTCCGACGGGGAAGATGTCCTACGAGCAGTACTTC. This codes for CASSFPTGKMSYEQYF.

This clone was seen a handful of times. The chain carries TRBV7-9 and TRBJ1-1; D ambiguous. CDR3 size: 13 residues. Trimming took 5 bases from V and 2 from J, leaving 9 bases between them. Germline CDR1 and CDR2: SEHNR and FQNEAQ (reference sequence). CDR3: CASSPQPNTEAFF. CDR3 bases: TGTGCCAGCAGCCCACAGCCAAACACTGAAGCTTTCTTT.

This clone was found a few times. This chain connects TRBV2 to TRBJ1-1, with 9 bases lining up with TRBD1. J was trimmed by 1 base and V by 7 bases; bases with no gene match: 4. The V gene's germline CDR1 is SNHLY and CDR2 FYNNEI. The CDR3 spans 14 residues. The CDR3 DNA reads as TGTGCCAGCAAGGGACAGGGAGGGAACACTGAAGCTTTCTTT. Its translation: CASKGQGGNTEAFF. Using reference TRBV2 and TRBJ1-1 for the parts outside the CDR3, the full variable domain is EPEVTQTPSHQVTQMGQEVILRCVPISNHLYFYWYRQILGQKVEFLVSFYNNEISEKSEIFDDQFSVERPDGSNFTLKIRSTKLEDSAMYFCASKGQGGNTEAFFGQGTRLTVV.

The V gene is TRBV7-2, the J gene TRBJ1-6; a possible D gene is TRBD1 (6 bases). The V end lost 1 base, the J end lost 8 bases, and 12 bases lay between the germline ends. This CDR3 has 15 residues. The germline V gene has CDR1 SGHTA and CDR2 FQGNSA. CDR3 loop: CASSLGYRVDSPLHF. The CDR3 DNA is TGTGCCAGCAGCTTAGGTTACAGGGTTGATTCACCCCTCCACTTT. The whole variable domain, filled in from reference TRBV7-2 and TRBJ1-6, reads GAGVSQSPSNKVTEKGKDVELRCDPISGHTALYWYRQSLGQGLEFLIYFQGNSAPDKSGLPSDRFSAERTGGSVSTLTIQRTQQEDSAVYLCASSLGYRVDSPLHFGNGTRLTVT.

This clone has more than one count but fewer than ten. This chain uses TRBV7-2 with TRBJ1-1; 8 bases are shared with TRBD1. V shed 5 bases and J 1 base; nucleotides not matched to a gene: 6. The CDR3 spans 15 residues. Germline CDR1 SGHTA, CDR2 FQGNSA. The CDR3 sequence: CASSTKTGANTEAFF. The CDR3 nucleotides are TGTGCCAGCAGCACCAAGACAGGGGCGAACACTGAAGCTTTCTTT. Together with reference TRBV7-2 and TRBJ1-1, the CDR3 gives the full variable domain: GAGVSQSPSNKVTEKGKDVELRCDPISGHTALYWYRQSLGQGLEFLIYFQGNSAPDKSGLPSDRFSAERTGGSVSTLTIQRTQQEDSAVYLCASSTKTGANTEAFFGQGTRLTVV.

The chain has TRBV28 and TRBJ2-6; TRBD2 might be the D (5 bases). V lost 8 bases to trimming and J lost 2 bases, with 22 bases between them. The V gene's germline CDR1 is MDHEN and CDR2 SYDVKM. This CDR3 is 18 amino acids long. The CDR3 is CASGPSGLKDTGANVLTF. CDR3 coding DNA: TGTGCCAGCGGACCTTCGGGGTTAAAGGATACTGGGGCCAACGTCCTGACTTTC. The whole variable domain, remainder taken from reference TRBV28 and TRBJ2-6, is DVKVTQSSRYLVKRTGEKVFLECVQDMDHENMFWYRQDPGLGLRLIYFSYDVKMKEKGDIPEGYSVSREKKERFSLILESASTNQTSMYLCASGPSGLKDTGANVLTFGAGSRLTVL.

The chain couples TRBV10-3 to TRBJ2-5; D possibly corresponds to TRBD2 (6 bases). The closer fit of TRBJ2-7 to the DNA end suggests the J call may be wrong. The CDR3 totals 14 residues. CDR1 is ENHRY and CDR2 is SYGVKD in the germline V gene. Written as DNA, the CDR3 is TGTGCCATTTCACGGAGGGCCACGAACCACGAGCAGTACTTC. As protein: CAISRRATNHEQYF.

This clone was recorded only once. J is TRBJ2-6 and V is TRBV2; the match to TRBD1 covers 7 bases. The V gene's germline CDR1 is SNHLY and CDR2 FYNNEI. The CDR3 length is 15 residues. J lost 2 bases, V lost 6 bases, and 4 bases had no gene match. In nucleotides, the CDR3 is TGTGCCAGCAGCCGAGGGACAGCTGGGGCCAACGTCCTGACTTTC. This codes for CASSRGTAGANVLTF. Combining the CDR3 with reference TRBV2 and TRBJ2-6 gives the whole variable domain EPEVTQTPSHQVTQMGQEVILRCVPISNHLYFYWYRQILGQKVEFLVSFYNNEISEKSEIFDDQFSVERPDGSNFTLKIRSTKLEDSAMYFCASSRGTAGANVLTFGAGSRLTVL.

The chain recombines TRBV9 with TRBJ1-2; TRBD1 might be the D (6 bases). The germline V and J ends were trimmed by 0 bases and 3 bases, with 15 bases remaining between them. Germline lookup yields CDR1 SGDLS and CDR2 YYNGEE. This CDR3 is built from 16 residues. The CDR3 region has the DNA TGTGCCAGCAGCGTAGGAAGCAGGGGCCGGGACTATGGCTACACCTTC. Translation: CASSVGSRGRDYGYTF. The full variable domain, in which reference TRBV9 and TRBJ1-2 provide the parts outside the CDR3, is DSGVTQTPKHLITATGQRVTLRCSPRSGDLSVYWYQQSLDQGLQFLIQYYNGEERAKGNILERFSAQQFPDLHSELNLSSLELGDSALYFCASSVGSRGRDYGYTFGSGTRLTVV.

The chain couples TRBV29-1 to TRBJ1-2; D unresolved. V lost 3 bases and J 5 bases, leaving 13 bases between the germline ends. The CDR3 runs to 13 residues. CDR1 is SQVTM, CDR2 ANQGSEA, per germline. CDR3: CSVDDRSTYGYTF. The CDR3 DNA follows: TGCAGCGTTGATGATCGTTCCACTTATGGCTACACCTTC.

As to this clone: An end of the junction differs from the germline gene, which may be a read error. The V call is TRBV7-9, the J call TRBJ2-2; maybe TRBD1 (6 bases). The CDR3 is 16 amino acids. Germline loops: CDR1 SEHNR, CDR2 FQNEAQ (reference sequence). As DNA, the CDR3 is TGTTCCAGCAGCCCCCCTAGGGGGTCCAACACCGGGGAGCTGTTTTTT. This codes for CSSSPPRGSNTGELFF. Full variable domain (remainder filled in from reference TRBV7-9 and TRBJ2-2): DTGVSQNPRHKITKRGQNVTFRCDPISEHNRLYWYRQTLGQGPEFLTYFQNEAQLEKSRLLSDRFSAERPKGSFSTLEIQRTEQGDSAMYLCSSSPPRGSNTGELFFGEGSRLTVL.

This clone showed up just a few times. This rearrangement joins TRBV7-2 to TRBJ1-1; 9 bases line up with TRBD1. The V gene end was trimmed by 4 bases and the J gene end by 6 bases; junction bases not matched to a gene: 12. The germline V gene encodes CDR1 SGHTA and CDR2 FQGNSA. This CDR3 spans 16 amino acids. CDR3: CASSSASGQGLPEAFF. CDR3 DNA: TGTGCCAGCAGCTCCGCCTCGGGACAGGGTTTACCTGAAGCTTTCTTT.

This clone turned up a few times. This sequence joins TRBV7-2 and TRBJ2-2; D perhaps matches TRBD2 (5 bases). This CDR3 is 13 amino acids long. Germline CDR1 is SGHTA and CDR2 is FQGNSA. V was pared by 6 bases and J by 6 bases, with 11 bases between. CDR3 in amino acids: CASSASAAGELFF. CDR3 coding DNA: TGTGCCAGCAGTGCCTCAGCGGCCGGGGAGCTGTTTTTT. The whole variable domain, filled in from reference TRBV7-2 and TRBJ2-2, reads GAGVSQSPSNKVTEKGKDVELRCDPISGHTALYWYRQSLGQGLEFLIYFQGNSAPDKSGLPSDRFSAERTGGSVSTLTIQRTQQEDSAVYLCASSASAAGELFFGEGSRLTVL.

The chain employs TRBV19 and TRBJ2-3, with D perhaps TRBD1 (5 bases). Trimming shortened V by 1 base and J by 4 bases, and 9 bases separated the two germline ends. CDR1 and CDR2 (germline): LNHDA, SQIVND (reference sequence). The CDR3 runs to 14 residues. CDR3 DNA sequence: TGTGCCAGTAGTATAGGGATGGGGCCAGATACGCAGTATTTT. It yields the protein CASSIGMGPDTQYF.

The chain employs TRBV7-2 and TRBJ1-6; D unresolved. Trimming left V 5 bases short and J 0 bases short, with 8 bases between. Germline CDR1 reads SGHTA; CDR2 reads FQGNSA. This CDR3 is built from 15 residues. Here the CDR3 reads CASSPGSSYNSPLHF. CDR3 DNA sequence: TGTGCCAGCAGCCCCGGGAGCTCCTATAATTCACCCCTCCACTTT.

This clone was counted a few times. This chain uses TRBV2 with TRBJ1-1; D is possibly TRBD1 (6 bases). CDR3 length: 13 residues. CDR1 is SNHLY and CDR2 is FYNNEI in the germline V gene. With 6 bases removed from V and 5 bases from J, the gap between germline ends came to 13 bases. The CDR3 DNA is TGTGCCAGCAGAAATACAGGGCGGACTGAAGCTTTCTTT. Protein: CASRNTGRTEAFF.

The chain combines TRBV28 with TRBJ1-2; no firm D call. The CDR3 spans 14 residues. Germline CDR1 and CDR2: MDHEN and SYDVKM. With 2 bases removed from V and 6 bases from J, the gap between germline ends came to 13 bases. The CDR3 nucleotides read TGTGCCAGCAGTTTACGGCGACGGAGGGATGGCTACACCTTC. Translating gives CASSLRRRRDGYTF.

The chain has TRBV25-1 and TRBJ1-2; D unresolved. The V gene lost 3 bases and the J gene lost 0 bases, with 5 bases spanning the gap. CDR1 is MGHDK, CDR2 SYGVNS, per germline. The CDR3 loop spans 13 amino acids. The CDR3 DNA reads TGTGCCAGCAGTGAGTCGGCTAACTATGGCTACACCTTC. Protein product: CASSESANYGYTF.

This sequence joins TRBV7-2 and TRBJ1-2; D is unclear. This CDR3 is 13 amino acids long. Germline lookup yields CDR1 SGHTA and CDR2 FQGNSA. Trimming shortened V by 5 bases and J by 4 bases, and 11 bases separated the two germline ends. The CDR3 here is CASSLTAGYGYTF. CDR3 sequence (DNA): TGTGCCAGCAGCCTCACAGCCGGCTATGGCTACACCTTC.

The rearrangement joins TRBV30 to TRBJ1-6, with D perhaps matching TRBD1 (5 bases). V gave up 2 bases and J gave up 6 bases, with 14 bases separating them. The V gene's germline CDR1 is GTSNPN and CDR2 SVGIG (reference sequence). This CDR3 region has 15 residues. The CDR3 sequence is CAWSRVAGLNSPLHF. In nucleotides, the CDR3 is TGTGCCTGGAGTCGGGTGGCGGGGCTTAATTCACCCCTCCACTTT.

The J gene is TRBJ1-3, the V gene TRBV7-2; 7 bases are a match to TRBD1. The trim removed 3 bases at V and 2 bases at J, leaving 4 bases unmatched. Germline V gives CDR1 SGHTA, CDR2 FQGNSA. The CDR3 runs to 15 residues. The CDR3 is CASSFVQGTGNTIYF. CDR3 DNA sequence: TGTGCCAGCAGCTTCGTACAGGGGACTGGAAACACCATATATTTT.

V gene TRBV27 combines with J gene TRBJ1-2; TRBD1 matches at 9 bases. The germline V gene has CDR1 MNHEY and CDR2 SMNVEV (reference sequence). After removal of 4 bases from V and 8 bases from J, the junction contained 8 bases not matched to a gene. The CDR3 consists of 14 residues. CDR3 in DNA: TGTGCCAGCAGTTATCGGACAGGGGATTGGGGCTACACCTTC. This codes for CASSYRTGDWGYTF.

The chain links TRBV5-4 to TRBJ2-1; 7 bases match TRBD1. CDR1 is SGHNT and CDR2 is YYREEE in the germline V gene (reference sequence). Trimming cost V 5 bases and J 8 bases; bases outside gene matches: 7. The CDR3 extends over 13 amino acids. The CDR3, as DNA: TGTGCCAGCAGTGAGAAACAGGGGTATGAGCAGTTCTTC. Residues: CASSEKQGYEQFF.

The chain uses TRBV7-6 and TRBJ1-5; no reliable D call. The CDR3 runs 14 residues. V lost 5 bases to trimming and J lost 0 bases, with 8 bases between them. Germline V lookup: CDR1 SGHVS, CDR2 FNYEAQ. This chain's CDR3 is CASSESYSNQPQHF. The CDR3 DNA sequence: TGTGCCAGCAGCGAGTCGTATAGCAATCAGCCCCAGCATTTT.

This sequence joins TRBV19 and TRBJ1-2, with a possible D match to TRBD1 (6 bases). V lost 6 bases and J 6 bases, leaving 14 bases between the germline ends. This CDR3 has 13 residues. Germline CDR1 reads LNHDA; CDR2 reads SQIVND (reference sequence). In DNA form, the CDR3 reads TGTGCCAGTAGGACGCCGGGACAACATGGCTACACCTTC. It translates to CASRTPGQHGYTF.

This clone has just one count. The chain links TRBV19 to TRBJ1-4; TRBD1 is a possible D gene (5 bases). This CDR3 is 13 amino acids long. Germline V CDR1 and CDR2: LNHDA, SQIVND (reference sequence). The germline V and J ends were trimmed by 7 bases and 1 base, with 7 bases remaining between them. The CDR3 nucleotides are TGTGCCAGTAATCAGGGAACTAATGAAAAACTGTTTTTT. Amino acids: CASNQGTNEKLFF.

The chain joins TRBV5-4 to TRBJ2-3; TRBD2 is a possible D gene (6 bases). The germline CDR1 and CDR2 sequences are SGHNT and YYREEE (reference sequence). This CDR3 is 14 amino acids long. V lost 4 bases to trimming and J lost 5 bases, with 14 bases between them. The CDR3 DNA is TGTGCCAGCAGCCGGGCGGGGTCCGTAGATACGCAGTATTTT. Amino acid sequence: CASSRAGSVDTQYF.

V and J are TRBV19 and TRBJ1-6; possible D gene TRBD1, 5 bases. The CDR3 extends over 15 amino acids. The germline V gene encodes CDR1 LNHDA and CDR2 SQIVND (reference sequence). V shed 5 bases and J shed 3 bases, with 11 bases lying between them. DNA for the CDR3: TGTGCCAGTAGTGAAAGGGGTATCTATAATTCACCCCTCCACTTT. It codes for CASSERGIYNSPLHF. Drawing the rest from reference TRBV19 and TRBJ1-6, the complete variable domain is DGGITQSPKYLFRKEGQNVTLSCEQNLNHDAMYWYRQDPGQGLRLIYYSQIVNDFQKGDIAEGYSVSREKKESFPLTVTSAQKNPTAFYLCASSERGIYNSPLHFGNGTRLTVT.